This T cell receptor (beta chain) was recorded in a study of T-cell reconstitution after alpha-beta-depleted transplantation in children. Germline lookup yields CDR1 LGHNA and CDR2 YSLEER. Losses at the gene ends were 5 bases for V and 6 bases for J; bases not matched to a gene: 10. The CDR3 is 15 amino acids. TCRbeta library preparation incorporated unique molecular identifiers. Via MiXCR, TCRdb re-called the PCR reads, giving one row per CDR3 protein. There are fewer than 350,000 distinct CDR3 sequences in the sample; around 10% occur only once, and 7% to 9.5% lies in the top ten. This clonotype showed up just a few times.

V is TRBV4-3 and J is TRBJ2-1, with 7 bases identical to TRBD2. The TCR comes from a boy younger than two with acute myeloid leukemia, due to receive a stem cell transplant. This sample comprised PBMCs, obtained before TCRalphabeta/CD19-depleted stem cell transplant. The CDR3 loop is CASSSSGRGPNEQFF. The CDR3 region has the DNA TGCGCCAGCAGCTCTAGCGGAAGGGGCCCCAATGAGCAGTTCTTC.